A selection of T cell receptor beta chains follows, all from one sample in a study of T-cell reconstitution after alpha-beta-depleted transplantation in children. TCRdb reanalysed the PCR reads using MiXCR and keeps one entry per CDR3 protein. The table shows hundreds of thousands of distinct CDR3 sequences, with roughly 14% occurring only once. The material sequenced was PBMCs, taken before TCRalphabeta/CD19-depleted stem cell transplant. The receptors derive from a girl aged 2 to 10 with congenital amegakaryocytic thrombocytopenia, due to receive a stem cell transplant. Both conserved end residues are part of each CDR3. D genes are given only for firm matches. Rows may omit the clone size; those that give it use once, few, many or a size class.

d_gene | j_gene | abundance | v_gene | CDR3aa | CDR3nt
- | TRBJ1-6 | many | TRBV6-1 | CASNQRGGNSPLHF | TGTGCCAGCAACCAACGTGGGGGTAATTCACCCCTCCACTTT
TRBD2 | TRBJ2-3 | many | TRBV15 | CATSRDMASGNVGTTDTQYF | TGTGCCACCAGCAGAGATATGGCTAGCGGGAACGTGGGGACCACAGATACGCAGTATTTT
- | TRBJ1-4 | many | TRBV4-1 | CASSQDGHPTTNEKLFF | TGCGCCAGCAGCCAAGATGGGCACCCAACAACTAATGAAAAACTGTTTTTT
- | TRBJ2-4 | - | TRBV5-1 | CASSLVEGVKNIQYF | TGCGCCAGCAGCTTGGTGGAGGGTGTCAAAAACATTCAGTACTTC
- | TRBJ2-7 | - | TRBV20-1 | CSASRPGRPRYEQYF | TGCAGTGCTAGCCGTCCGGGTCGACCCCGCTACGAGCAGTACTTC
- | TRBJ2-7 | few | TRBV20-1 | CSAIRFQGPNSYEQYF | TGCAGTGCTATACGATTCCAGGGGCCAAATTCCTACGAGCAGTACTTC
TRBD2 | TRBJ2-3 | many | TRBV20-1 | CSASDREASTDTQYF | TGCAGTGCTAGCGATCGGGAGGCAAGCACAGATACGCAGTATTTT
- | TRBJ2-7 | few | TRBV5-1 | CASSVDSHEQYF | TGCGCCAGCAGCGTTGACAGCCACGAGCAGTACTTC
- | TRBJ2-3 | many | TRBV12-3/TRBV12-4 | CASGKAGFTDTQYF | TGTGCCAGCGGTAAGGCGGGCTTCACAGATACGCAGTATTTT
- | TRBJ2-1 | few | TRBV3-1 | CASSPRMETGLYNEQFF | TGTGCCAGCAGCCCCCGAATGGAGACTGGGCTCTACAATGAGCAGTTCTTC
- | TRBJ2-3 | many | TRBV7-2 | CASSALTSTDTQYF | TGTGCCAGCAGCGCGTTAACTAGCACAGATACGCAGTATTTT
- | TRBJ2-7 | few | TRBV7-2 | CASSLENRSSYEQYF | TGTGCCAGCAGCTTAGAAAACAGGAGCTCCTACGAGCAGTACTTC
- | TRBJ1-2 | many | TRBV7-2 | CASRSQTVYGYTF | TGTGCCAGCAGATCGCAGACAGTCTATGGCTACACCTTC
- | TRBJ2-5 | - | TRBV5-1 | CASLGSDQETQYF | TGCGCCAGCCTTGGGAGCGATCAAGAGACCCAGTACTTC
- | TRBJ2-7 | many | TRBV20-1 | CSAQSEVAIYEQYF | TGCAGTGCTCAATCGGAGGTCGCCATCTACGAGCAGTACTTC
- | TRBJ2-7 | many | TRBV29-1 | CSVVLVNSYEQYF | TGCAGCGTTGTCCTGGTTAACTCCTACGAGCAGTACTTC
- | TRBJ1-2 | - | TRBV21-1 | CASTRGQTGKPNYGYTF | TGTGCCAGCACCAGGGGACAAACCGGAAAACCTAACTATGGCTACACCTTC
TRBD2 | TRBJ2-7 | few | TRBV7-9 | CASSLLAGLPYEQYF | TGTGCCAGCAGCTTACTAGCGGGGTTACCCTACGAGCAGTACTTC
- | TRBJ1-6 | many | TRBV20-1 | CSAQSSYNSPLHF | TGCAGTGCTCAAAGCTCCTATAATTCACCCCTCCACTTT
- | TRBJ2-3 | many | TRBV5-1 | CASGTDTQYF | TGCGCCAGCGGGACAGATACGCAGTATTTT
TRBD2 | TRBJ2-7 | many | TRBV20-1 | CSARVLTSAIIHEQYF | TGCAGTGCTAGAGTGTTGACTAGCGCCATAATCCACGAGCAGTACTTC
- | TRBJ2-2 | many | TRBV5-6 | CASSRAVNTGELFF | TGTGCCAGCAGCCGGGCTGTGAACACCGGGGAGCTGTTTTTT
TRBD2 | TRBJ2-1 | many | TRBV6-1 | CASSVTSGSTDEQFF | TGTGCCAGCAGTGTGACTAGCGGGAGTACGGATGAGCAGTTCTTC
- | TRBJ1-5 | many | TRBV28 | CASSYRAMGQPQHF | TGTGCCAGCAGCTACAGGGCGATGGGCCAGCCCCAGCATTTT
TRBD1 | TRBJ1-1 | - | TRBV29-1 | CSVEAGQGGTEAFF | TGCAGCGTTGAAGCCGGACAGGGTGGCACTGAAGCTTTCTTT
TRBD1 | TRBJ2-1 | few | TRBV5-1 | CASSAPPGTDQFF | TGCGCCAGCAGCGCACCACCCGGGACAGATCAGTTCTTC
TRBD1 | TRBJ1-1 | many | TRBV5-1 | CASSLGTATEAFF | TGCGCCAGCAGCCTTGGGACAGCCACTGAAGCTTTCTTT
TRBD1 | TRBJ1-2 | few | TRBV6-4 | CASSRLRDRGRKDYGYTF | TGTGCCAGCAGTAGACTTCGGGACAGGGGGCGGAAGGACTATGGCTACACCTTC
TRBD1 | TRBJ1-6 | many | TRBV20-1 | CSARTGDPYNSPLHF | TGCAGTGCTAGAACAGGGGACCCCTATAATTCACCCCTCCACTTT
TRBD2 | TRBJ2-1 | - | TRBV12-3/TRBV12-4 | CASSLALLAASSYNEQFF | TGTGCCAGCAGTTTAGCGTTACTAGCGGCCAGCTCCTACAATGAGCAGTTCTTC
TRBD2 | TRBJ2-2 | many | TRBV11-2 | CASSHLAGEGFTGELFF | TGTGCCAGCAGCCACTTAGCGGGAGAGGGCTTCACCGGGGAGCTGTTTTTT
TRBD2 | TRBJ2-1 | few | TRBV3-1 | CASSQDSGLGDEQFF | TGTGCCAGCAGCCAAGACTCGGGACTAGGGGATGAGCAGTTCTTC
- | TRBJ2-7 | few | TRBV30 | CAWSEAGAPYEQYF | TGTGCCTGGAGTGAAGCGGGTGCCCCCTACGAGCAGTACTTC
TRBD2 | TRBJ2-7 | few | TRBV10-3 | CAIKKGLGLAGGEEQYF | TGTGCCATCAAAAAGGGCCTCGGACTAGCGGGAGGGGAAGAGCAGTACTTC
- | TRBJ2-2 | few | TRBV4-2 | CASSQRLAGAGELFF | TGTGCCAGCAGCCAACGTCTAGCTGGCGCCGGGGAGCTGTTTTTT
TRBD2 | TRBJ2-1 | many | TRBV20-1 | CSALRESHNEQFF | TGCAGTGCTCTGCGGGAGTCCCACAATGAGCAGTTCTTC
- | TRBJ1-1 | - | TRBV7-9 | CASSFPRLGGGATEAFF | TGTGCCAGCAGCTTCCCACGGCTGGGCGGGGGAGCCACTGAAGCTTTCTTT
- | TRBJ2-5 | many | TRBV29-1 | CSVAPRRLETQYF | TGCAGCGTTGCCCCTCGGAGGCTGGAGACCCAGTACTTC
- | TRBJ1-3 | many | TRBV12-3/TRBV12-4 | CASSLVGLSGNTIYF | TGTGCCAGCAGTTTAGTGGGCCTCTCTGGAAACACCATATATTTT
- | TRBJ2-1 | - | TRBV5-1 | CASSMVLGGGQFF | TGCGCCAGCAGCATGGTTTTGGGGGGTGGGCAGTTCTTC
TRBD1 | TRBJ1-2 | many | TRBV4-1 | CASSLPGQSPRRYTF | TGCGCCAGCAGCCTTCCGGGACAGTCCCCTCGGCGCTACACCTTC
- | TRBJ2-5 | many | TRBV6-6 | CASSHRETQYF | TGTGCCAGCAGCCACAGGGAGACCCAGTACTTC
- | TRBJ2-2 | many | TRBV12-3/TRBV12-4 | CASSFLPVREGELFF | TGTGCCAGCAGTTTCTTGCCCGTAAGGGAGGGGGAGCTGTTTTTT
- | TRBJ2-1 | many | TRBV11-2 | CASYGANEQFF | TGTGCCAGCTATGGGGCGAATGAGCAGTTCTTC
TRBD2 | TRBJ2-3 | - | TRBV28 | CASSLSGRADTQYF | TGTGCCAGCAGTCTTAGCGGGAGGGCCGATACGCAGTATTTT
TRBD1 | TRBJ1-5 | few | TRBV12-3/TRBV12-4 | CASSFTAGGDQPQHF | TGTGCCAGCAGTTTTACGGCAGGGGGGGATCAGCCCCAGCATTTT
- | TRBJ2-2 | - | TRBV5-1 | CASIKGTGELFF | TGCGCCAGCATCAAAGGGACCGGGGAGCTGTTTTTT
TRBD2 | TRBJ2-1 | - | TRBV18 | CASSPWASGRGNEQFF | TGTGCCAGCTCACCATGGGCTAGCGGGAGAGGGAATGAGCAGTTCTTC
- | TRBJ2-3 | - | TRBV11-2 | CASSWDSHPDTQYF | TGTGCCAGCAGCTGGGATTCGCACCCAGATACGCAGTATTTT
- | TRBJ2-1 | many | TRBV11-2 | CASSLWYGSGDNEQFF | TGTGCCAGCAGCTTATGGTACGGGAGTGGGGACAATGAGCAGTTCTTC
- | TRBJ2-2 | - | TRBV11-2 | CASSTRRGVDTGELFF | TGTGCCAGCAGCACACGCAGGGGTGTGGACACCGGGGAGCTGTTTTTT
TRBD2 | TRBJ2-2 | - | TRBV28 | CASSFSLAVTGELFF | TGTGCCAGCAGTTTTAGCCTAGCGGTCACCGGGGAGCTGTTTTTT
- | TRBJ1-2 | many | TRBV5-1 | CASSLREGTGYTF | TGCGCCAGCAGCTTGAGGGAGGGAACCGGCTACACCTTC
- | TRBJ2-6 | - | TRBV20-1 | CSARELSSGANILTF | TGCAGTGCTAGAGAACTGAGCTCTGGGGCCAACATCCTGACTTTC
TRBD2 | TRBJ2-1 | few | TRBV2 | CASSDALAGEANEQFF | TGTGCCAGCAGTGACGCACTAGCGGGAGAGGCCAATGAGCAGTTCTTC
- | TRBJ2-3 | many | TRBV6-1 | CASAHLSGSTDTQYF | TGTGCCAGCGCCCACCTCAGCGGAAGCACAGATACGCAGTATTTT